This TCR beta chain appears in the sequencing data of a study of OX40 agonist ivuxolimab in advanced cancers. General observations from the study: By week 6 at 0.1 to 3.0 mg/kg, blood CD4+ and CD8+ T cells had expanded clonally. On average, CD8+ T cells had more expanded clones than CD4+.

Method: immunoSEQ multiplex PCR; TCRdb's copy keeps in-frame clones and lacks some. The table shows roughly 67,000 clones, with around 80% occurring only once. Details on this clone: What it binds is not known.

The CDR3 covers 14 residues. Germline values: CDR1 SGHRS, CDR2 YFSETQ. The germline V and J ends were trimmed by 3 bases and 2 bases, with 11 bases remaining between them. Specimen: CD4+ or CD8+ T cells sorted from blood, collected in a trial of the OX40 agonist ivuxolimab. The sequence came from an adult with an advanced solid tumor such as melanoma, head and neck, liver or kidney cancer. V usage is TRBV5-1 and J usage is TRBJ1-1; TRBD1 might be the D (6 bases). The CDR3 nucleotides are TGCGCCAGCAGCTCCCGGACAGTTAACACTGAAGCTTTCTTT. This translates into CASSSRTVNTEAFF.